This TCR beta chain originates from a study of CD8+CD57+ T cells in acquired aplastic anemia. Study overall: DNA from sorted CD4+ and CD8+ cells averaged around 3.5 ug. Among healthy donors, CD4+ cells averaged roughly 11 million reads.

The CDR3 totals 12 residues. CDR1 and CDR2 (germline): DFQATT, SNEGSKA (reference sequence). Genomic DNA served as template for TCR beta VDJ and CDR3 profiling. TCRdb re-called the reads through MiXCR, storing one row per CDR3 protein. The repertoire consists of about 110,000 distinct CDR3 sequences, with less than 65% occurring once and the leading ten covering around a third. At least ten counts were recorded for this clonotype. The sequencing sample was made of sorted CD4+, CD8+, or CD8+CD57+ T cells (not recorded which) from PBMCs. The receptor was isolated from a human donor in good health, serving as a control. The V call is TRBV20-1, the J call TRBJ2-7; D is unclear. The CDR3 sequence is CAVRHKAYEQYF. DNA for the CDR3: TGCGCAGTGCGGCACAAGGCCTACGAGCAGTACTTC.